This TCR beta chain stems from a study of control samples from healthy donors and cancer patients. This clone came up once. Only in-frame clones appear in the TCRdb table, and some are missing; sequencing was by immunoSEQ multiplex PCR. This sample has 120,000 to 150,000 clones; 93% occur once, and the top ten carry 5% to 7%. This CDR3 has 11 residues. From germline, CDR1 is MDHEN and CDR2 SYDVKM. V was shortened by 1 base and J by 7 bases, with 4 bases between the two germline ends. The chain has TRBV28 and TRBJ1-2, with D hard to call. The receptor comes from a man aged 18 to 30 in good health. Sequencing used blood. CDR3 bases: TGTGCCAGCAGTTTATATGCTGGCTACACCTTC. Translating gives CASSLYAGYTF.